This TCR beta chain emerged from a study of cytomegalovirus exposure and HLA in healthy donors. Use of 60 Vbeta and 13 Jbeta primers characterized the PCR. Using immunoSEQ multiplex PCR, the repertoire was profiled, and TCRdb retains in-frame clones only, with some absent. The sample lists some 170,000 clones, about 80% occurring once. A word on this clone: Antigen unknown.

General study results and limits: In a later analysis, at a false discovery rate of 0.05, about 15,000 TCR beta sequences were associated with HLA alleles.

Participants comprised healthy donors of bone marrow. CDR1 SGDLS and CDR2 YYNGEE come from the germline V gene. The CDR3 runs 16 residues. Trimming took 3 bases from V and 4 from J; bases not matched to a gene: 10. The TCR was taken from a man between 18 and 35 years old in good health and CMV-seropositive. The sequenced sample was PBMCs. This chain uses TRBV9 with TRBJ1-2; 9 nucleotides align to TRBD1. CDR3 protein: CASSEPSTGGVYGYTF. As DNA, the CDR3 is TGTGCCAGCAGCGAGCCCTCGACAGGGGGGGTCTATGGCTACACCTTC.